This T cell receptor beta chain was obtained from a study of T cells in Graves' hyperthyroidism and ophthalmopathy. The germline CDR1 and CDR2 sequences are SGHRS and YFSETQ. The length of the CDR3 is 14 residues. V was trimmed by 2 bases and J by 0 bases, leaving 7 bases between them. Newly diagnosed patients aged 18 to 65 had hyperthyroidism of under 2 months' duration. Diagnosis relied on clinical symptoms, serum thyroxine and TRAb, thyroid ultrasound and orbital computed tomography. This sample holds PBMCs from about 10 ml fresh peripheral blood. The study, taken as a whole, reports: Blood shared most expanded thyroid clonotypes above 0.001.

This clonotype was seen ten or more times. Antigen specificity is unknown. TCR beta CDR3 regions were amplified from RNA transcripts. HTBI primers were employed in a first-round RT-PCR of the TCR CDR3. Each CDR3 protein is one row after TCRdb ran MiXCR on the multiplex PCR reads. The sample consists of around 350,000 distinct CDR3 sequences, around 25% of them appearing once. Sequenced sample: blood. The sequence came from a man between 50 and 59 years old with Graves' hyperthyroidism. The rearrangement joins TRBV5-1 to TRBJ2-3; D remains ambiguous. Here the CDR3 reads CASSFSDSTDTQYF. DNA of the CDR3: TGCGCCAGCAGCTTCTCAGACAGCACAGATACGCAGTATTTT.